This is a list of T cell receptor beta chains from one sample in a study of cytotoxic CD8 clonotypes in ibrutinib-treated CLL. Clones were sequenced by immunoSEQ multiplex PCR, and TCRdb holds only the in-frame ones, with some missing. Among some 200,000 clones listed, roughly three quarters were seen once. The sequenced sample was PBMCs, obtained after 12 months of ibrutinib treatment. The receptors originated from a human donor with chronic lymphocytic leukemia. CDR3s include the opening cysteine and the closing phenylalanine or tryptophan. Each record gives: CDR3 length, J gene, clone size, V gene, CDR3 protein. Clone size is shown for a subset of rows, as once, few, many or a class of expanded clone.

>16|TRBJ2-1|-|TRBV30
CAWSSPRAGVYNEQFF
>16|TRBJ2-7|once|TRBV29-1
CSVEASGGWTAYEQYF
>13|TRBJ2-5|few|TRBV15
CATSRDQQETQYF
>15|TRBJ2-1|-|TRBV25-1
CASSTGTSSYNEQFF
>14|TRBJ2-5|-|TRBV7-2
CASSLAGVRETQYF
>16|TRBJ1-1|once|TRBV5-1
CASSFTGTGTNTEAFF
>14|TRBJ2-7|-|TRBV6-5
CASSFTGGAYEQYF
>14|TRBJ1-5|-|TRBV30
CAWSVRTANQPQHF
>15|TRBJ2-6|-|TRBV7-9
CASSLAMSGANVLTF
>17|TRBJ1-4|-|TRBV21-1
CASSKGSKGTANEKLFF
>16|TRBJ1-1|-|TRBV6-5
CASSYSQGGTNTEAFF
>13|TRBJ1-2|-|TRBV6-6
CASSYHRDGGYTF
>16|TRBJ1-3|-|TRBV9
CASSAHRVSSGNTIYF
>15|TRBJ2-7|-|TRBV7-2
CASSLGTGFSYEQYF
>13|TRBJ2-5|-|TRBV30
CAGRKPALETQYF